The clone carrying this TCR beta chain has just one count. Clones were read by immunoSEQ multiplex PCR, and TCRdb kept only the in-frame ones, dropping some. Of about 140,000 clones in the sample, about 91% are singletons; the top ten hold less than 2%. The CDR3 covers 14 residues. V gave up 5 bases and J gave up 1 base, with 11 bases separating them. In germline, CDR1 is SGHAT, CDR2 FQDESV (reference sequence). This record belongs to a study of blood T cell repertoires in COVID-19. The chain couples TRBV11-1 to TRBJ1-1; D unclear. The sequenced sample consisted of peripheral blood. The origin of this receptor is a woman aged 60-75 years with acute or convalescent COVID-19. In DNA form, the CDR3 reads TGTGCCAGCAGCCTAGTCTCGTGGAACACTGAAGCTTTCTTT. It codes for CASSLVSWNTEAFF. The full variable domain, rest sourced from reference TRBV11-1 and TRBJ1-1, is EAEVAQSPRYKITEKSQAVAFWCDPISGHATLYWYRQILGQGPELLVQFQDESVVDDSQLPKDRFSAERLKGVDSTLKIQPAELGDSAMYLCASSLVSWNTEAFFGQGTRLTVV.